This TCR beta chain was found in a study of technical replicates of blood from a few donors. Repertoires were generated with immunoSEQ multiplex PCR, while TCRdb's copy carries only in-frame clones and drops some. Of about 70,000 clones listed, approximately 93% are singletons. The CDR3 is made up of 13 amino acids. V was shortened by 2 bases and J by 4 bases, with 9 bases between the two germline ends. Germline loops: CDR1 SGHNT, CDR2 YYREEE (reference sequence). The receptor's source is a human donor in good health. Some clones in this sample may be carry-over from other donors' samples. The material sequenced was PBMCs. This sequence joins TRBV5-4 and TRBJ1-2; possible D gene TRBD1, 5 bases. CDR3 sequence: CASSLAGPYGYTF. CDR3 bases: TGTGCCAGCAGCTTAGCAGGGCCCTATGGCTACACCTTC.